One sample yielded the 5 T cell receptor beta chains listed below, sequenced in a study of cytomegalovirus exposure and HLA in healthy donors. Vbeta (60) and Jbeta (13) primers were used in the PCR. Libraries were prepared by immunoSEQ multiplex PCR; TCRdb keeps only in-frame clonotypes and omits some of them. The top ten hold 1.5% to 2% of the sample, which has under 150,000 clones, around 80% seen once. The sample comprised PBMCs. The receptors derive from a man aged 18 to 29 in good health and CMV-seronegative.

The chain has TRBV29-1 and TRBJ2-1; 8 nucleotides agree with TRBD2. J lost 7 bases, V lost 6 bases, and 8 bases had no gene match. Germline V lookup: CDR1 SQVTM, CDR2 ANQGSEA. CDR3 size: 13 residues. The CDR3 nucleotides are TGCAGCGTCGCAGCGGGAGCGGGGAATGAGCAGTTCTTC. Translated: CSVAAGAGNEQFF.

The chain recombines TRBV28 with TRBJ2-1; 8 bases line up with TRBD1. Germline V gives CDR1 MDHEN, CDR2 SYDVKM. This CDR3 is built from 16 residues. V lost 6 bases to trimming and J lost 9 bases; unmatched junction nucleotides: 16. Here the CDR3 reads CASSSAGTGGESEQFF. CDR3 DNA sequence: TGTGCCAGCAGCTCGGCGGGGACAGGAGGGGAAAGTGAGCAGTTCTTC.

This chain joins TRBV6-6 and TRBJ2-3; D might be TRBD2 (6 bases). Germline assignment: CDR1 MNHNY and CDR2 SVGAGI (reference sequence). The CDR3 has 16 residues. V was pared by 0 bases and J by 0 bases, with 10 bases between. This chain's CDR3 is CASSYSHGTSTDTQYF. The DNA of the CDR3 is TGTGCCAGCAGTTACTCCCACGGGACTAGCACAGATACGCAGTATTTT.

J is TRBJ1-6 and V is TRBV5-4; D may be TRBD1 (5 bases). Germline V CDR1 and CDR2: SGHNT, YYREEE (reference sequence). This CDR3 is built from 16 residues. Trimming removed 0 bases from V and 9 bases from J, with 16 bases in between. CDR3 in DNA: TGTGCCAGCAGCTTGGGTGGTCCAGGGAAAGGTTCACCCCTCCACTTT. This sequence encodes CASSLGGPGKGSPLHF. The entire variable domain, with the rest obtained from reference TRBV5-4 and TRBJ1-6, is as follows: ETGVTQSPTHLIKTRGQQVTLRCSSQSGHNTVSWYQQALGQGPQFIFQYYREEENGRGNFPPRFSGLQFPNYSSELNVNALELDDSALYLCASSLGGPGKGSPLHFGNGTRLTVT.

The gene calls are TRBV6-6 and TRBJ1-6; D not resolved. The V gene lost 5 bases and the J gene lost 10 bases, with 9 bases spanning the gap. Per the germline V gene, CDR1 is MNHNY and CDR2 is SVGAGI (reference sequence). The CDR3 has 12 residues. DNA for the CDR3: TGTGCCAGCAGTGCGGGGAGATCACCCCTCCACTTT. Translated: CASSAGRSPLHF.